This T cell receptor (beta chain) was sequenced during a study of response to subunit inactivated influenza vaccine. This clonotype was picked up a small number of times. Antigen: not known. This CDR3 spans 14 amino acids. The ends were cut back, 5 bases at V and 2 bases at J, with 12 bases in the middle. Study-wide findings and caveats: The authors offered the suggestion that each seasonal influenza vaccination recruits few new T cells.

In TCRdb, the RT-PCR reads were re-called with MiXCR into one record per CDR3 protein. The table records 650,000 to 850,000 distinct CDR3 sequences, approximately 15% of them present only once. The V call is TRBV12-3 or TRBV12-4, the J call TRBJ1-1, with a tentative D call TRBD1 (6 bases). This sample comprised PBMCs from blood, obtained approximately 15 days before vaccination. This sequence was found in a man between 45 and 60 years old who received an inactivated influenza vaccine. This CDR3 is CASSRGTTNTEAFF. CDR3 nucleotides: TGTGCCAGCAGTCGGGGGACAACTAACACTGAAGCTTTCTTT.